Below, 32 T cell receptor beta chains from the same sample are listed, as sequenced in a study of cytomegalovirus exposure and HLA in healthy donors. With 60 Vbeta and 13 Jbeta primers, the PCR was carried out. Assay used: immunoSEQ multiplex PCR; TCRdb lists only in-frame clones, some missing. This sample has about 130,000 clones; 60% to 80% occur once, and the top ten carry roughly 1.2%. Sequencing was done on a sample of PBMCs. The receptors here all came from a man aged 45 to 65 in good health and CMV-seronegative.

The chain uses TRBV7-2 and TRBJ2-7, with a tentative D call TRBD2 (5 bases). Germline loops: CDR1 SGHTA, CDR2 FQGNSA. V was clipped by 1 base and J by 5 bases, with 12 bases between them. The CDR3 totals 14 residues. The CDR3 DNA is TGTGCCAGCAGCTTAGGAGGAGGTGCGCACGAGCAGTACTTC. Amino acid sequence: CASSLGGGAHEQYF.

The chain links TRBV6-1 to TRBJ2-7, with 7 bases fitting TRBD1. The germline gives CDR1 MNHNS, CDR2 SASEGT. CDR3 length: 17 amino acids. Trimming removed 3 bases from V and 3 bases from J; junction bases left unmatched: 14. In nucleotides, the CDR3 is TGTGCCAGCAGTGACTATTTAAGGCCGAGACAGGGCTACGAGCAGTACTTC. It encodes CASSDYLRPRQGYEQYF.

The chain carries TRBV19 and TRBJ1-4; 9 bases fit TRBD1. CDR3 length: 19 residues. The trim removed 6 bases at V and 4 bases at J, leaving 18 bases unmatched. The V gene's germline CDR1 is LNHDA and CDR2 SQIVND (reference sequence). Here the CDR3 DNA reads TGTGCCAGTAGCCCTAATCCTCCGGGACAGGGATCTTATAATGAAAAACTGTTTTTT. This gives the protein CASSPNPPGQGSYNEKLFF.

This chain links TRBV7-2 with TRBJ2-7; D unresolved. V gave up 0 bases and J gave up 4 bases, with 10 bases separating them. Looked up from germline, CDR1 is SGHTA and CDR2 is FQGNSA. The CDR3 runs 14 residues. The CDR3 DNA reads TGTGCCAGCAGCTTAGCCACAGCTGTATACGAGCAGTACTTC. Translated: CASSLATAVYEQYF.

The J gene is TRBJ2-7, the V gene TRBV6-1; TRBD2 matches 10 bases. The CDR3 runs to 16 residues. The germline CDR1 and CDR2 sequences are MNHNS and SASEGT. V gave up 1 base and J gave up 5 bases; unmatched junction bases: 8. The CDR3 DNA reads as TGTGCCAGCAGTGAAGGGTCTAGCGGGAGTCTCCACGAGCAGTACTTC. It specifies CASSEGSSGSLHEQYF.

J is TRBJ1-6 and V is TRBV5-1, with 9 positions matching TRBD1. The V and J ends lost 4 bases and 9 bases, in that order; junction bases with no gene match: 11. CDR1 and CDR2 from the germline V gene are SGHRS and YFSETQ. This CDR3 contains 16 residues. DNA of the CDR3: TGCGCCAGCAGCCTCGCGGGACAGGGTTTCGGTTCACCCCTCCACTTT. Translation gives CASSLAGQGFGSPLHF.

The V gene is TRBV27, the J gene TRBJ2-5, with TRBD1 as a possible D gene (6 bases). The CDR3 sequence is 17 residues long. Between the trimmed V and J ends, which lost 5 bases and 5 bases, there was a span of 24 bases. Germline assignment: CDR1 MNHEY and CDR2 SMNVEV (reference sequence). CDR3 nucleotide sequence: TGTGCCAGCAGTCCCGCCCCCATAGGGGGAGTTAAGGAGACCCAGTACTTC. It yields the protein CASSPAPIGGVKETQYF.

V usage is TRBV5-6 and J usage is TRBJ2-7; D ambiguous. V lost 5 bases, J lost 7 bases, and 16 bases lay in between. This CDR3 contains 13 residues. Looked up from germline, CDR1 is SGHDT and CDR2 is YYEEEE. This CDR3 reads CASRNEAEPEQYF. In DNA, the CDR3 is TGTGCCAGCAGAAACGAGGCGGAGCCTGAGCAGTACTTC.

V and J are TRBV4-2 and TRBJ2-5; 10 nucleotides agree with TRBD2. CDR1 and CDR2 from the germline V gene are LGHNA and YNFKEQ. This CDR3 has 17 residues. J lost 2 bases, V lost 3 bases, and 9 bases had no gene match. CDR3: CASSQSGRAGRQETQYF. DNA of the CDR3: TGTGCCAGCAGCCAGAGCGGGAGGGCCGGACGGCAAGAGACCCAGTACTTC.

The V gene is TRBV20-1, the J gene TRBJ2-7; 10 bases are a match to TRBD1. CDR1 is DFQATT and CDR2 is SNEGSKA in the germline V gene (reference sequence). This CDR3 is 11 amino acids long. The V segment lost 5 bases and the J segment 11 bases; nucleotides outside the gene matches: 6. The CDR3 is CSAGGQGRKYF. For the CDR3, the DNA is TGCAGTGCTGGGGGACAGGGGAGAAAGTACTTC.

The chain links TRBV10-3 to TRBJ1-1; 11 bases map to TRBD1. J was trimmed by 2 bases and V by 10 bases; bases with no gene match: 3. The germline gives CDR1 ENHRY, CDR2 SYGVKD. This CDR3 has 13 residues. This chain's CDR3 is CATRTGGNTEAFF. The CDR3, as DNA: TGTGCCACTCGGACAGGGGGCAACACTGAAGCTTTCTTT.

The chain employs TRBV27 and TRBJ1-5; 9 nucleotides align to TRBD1. The CDR3 sequence is 17 residues long. J lost 1 base, V lost 5 bases, and 9 bases had no gene match. The germline CDR1 and CDR2 sequences are MNHEY and SMNVEV (reference sequence). Here the CDR3 reads CASSGIPGQGSNQPQHF. CDR3 sequence (DNA): TGTGCCAGCAGTGGGATCCCGGGACAGGGAAGCAATCAGCCCCAGCATTTT.

The chain carries TRBV18 and TRBJ1-3; no reliable D call. V was cut by 1 base and J by 1 base, with 5 bases left in between. This CDR3 region has 14 residues. Germline loops: CDR1 KGHSH, CDR2 LQKENI. CDR3 sequence: CASSPRESGNTIYF. The CDR3 nucleotides read TGTGCCAGCTCACCACGGGAGTCTGGAAACACCATATATTTT.

V usage is TRBV2 and J usage is TRBJ2-4, with TRBD1 identical over 8 bases. Per the germline V gene, CDR1 is SNHLY and CDR2 is FYNNEI. CDR3 length: 15 residues. Trimming took 6 bases from V and 0 from J; bases not matched to a gene: 4. CDR3 residues: CASRDDRGAKNIQYF. The DNA of the CDR3 is TGTGCCAGCAGAGATGACAGGGGAGCCAAAAACATTCAGTACTTC.

The DNA of the CDR3 is TGTGCCAGCAGTACCCTCGATCGGTTGTCCTATGGCTACACCTTC. Its translation: CASSTLDRLSYGYTF. This chain joins TRBV28 and TRBJ1-2, with D unclear. Germline V lookup: CDR1 MDHEN, CDR2 SYDVKM. The length of the CDR3 is 15 residues. V was trimmed by 5 bases and J by 4 bases, leaving 17 bases between them.

This clone showed up just a few times. The rearrangement uses TRBV6-5 and TRBJ2-7; 11 bases fit TRBD1. Germline values: CDR1 MNHEY, CDR2 SVGAGI. The CDR3 sequence is 14 residues long. V lost 2 bases to trimming and J lost 6 bases; unmatched junction nucleotides: 3. The CDR3: CASSYGQGAVEQYF. CDR3 DNA: TGTGCCAGCAGTTACGGACAGGGGGCTGTCGAGCAGTACTTC.

This chain uses TRBV13 with TRBJ1-1; D perhaps matches TRBD1 (5 bases). CDR1 and CDR2 from the germline V gene are PRHDT and FYEKMQ (reference sequence). The ends were cut back, 2 bases at V and 2 bases at J, with 15 bases in the middle. This CDR3 is built from 16 residues. Here the CDR3 DNA reads TGTGCCAGCAGCTTACGCGGGACGGAGAGAAACACTGAAGCTTTCTTT. This encodes CASSLRGTERNTEAFF.

The chain is built from TRBV7-2 and TRBJ2-2; the D is unclear. The CDR3 runs to 14 residues. The V end was cut by 6 bases, the J end by 5 bases, with 13 bases between. Germline loops: CDR1 SGHTA, CDR2 FQGNSA. CDR3: CASSHSRKTGELFF. The CDR3 DNA is TGTGCCAGCAGTCACTCTCGTAAAACCGGGGAGCTGTTTTTT. Full variable domain (missing parts from reference TRBV7-2 and TRBJ2-2): GAGVSQSPSNKVTEKGKDVELRCDPISGHTALYWYRQSLGQGLEFLIYFQGNSAPDKSGLPSDRFSAERTGGSVSTLTIQRTQQEDSAVYLCASSHSRKTGELFFGEGSRLTVL.

The chain uses TRBV25-1 and TRBJ2-7, with TRBD1 as a possible D gene (6 bases). CDR3 length: 14 residues. CDR1 is MGHDK and CDR2 is SYGVNS in the germline V gene. The V end was cut by 5 bases, the J end by 2 bases, with 13 bases between. CDR3 residues: CASSPGVTTYEQYF. CDR3 bases: TGTGCCAGCAGTCCAGGGGTTACGACCTACGAGCAGTACTTC.

The chain employs TRBV28 and TRBJ2-7; tentatively, D is TRBD2 (5 bases). Trimming removed 2 bases at V and 7 bases at J, with 15 bases between. Germline V CDR1 and CDR2: MDHEN, SYDVKM. The CDR3 sequence is 14 residues long. The CDR3 is CASSLRPGIREQYF. The CDR3 DNA reads as TGTGCCAGCAGTTTACGTCCGGGGATAAGAGAGCAGTACTTC.

The rearrangement joins TRBV27 to TRBJ2-3; possible D gene TRBD1, 5 bases. Germline V gene sequence: CDR1 MNHEY, CDR2 SMNVEV (reference sequence). Trimming shortened V by 4 bases and J by 0 bases, and 14 bases separated the two germline ends. The CDR3 covers 16 residues. The CDR3 loop is CASSSFSTASTDTQYF. The CDR3, as DNA: TGTGCCAGCAGTTCCTTCTCGACAGCTAGCACAGATACGCAGTATTTT.

This clone was detected once. The chain links TRBV10-3 to TRBJ1-1; D might be TRBD1 (5 bases). The CDR3 runs 13 residues. The V gene's germline CDR1 is ENHRY and CDR2 SYGVKD. Trimming shortened V by 6 bases and J by 1 base, and 9 bases separated the two germline ends. The chain's CDR3 is CAIRPTENTEAFF. The CDR3 region has the DNA TGTGCCATCAGGCCGACAGAGAACACTGAAGCTTTCTTT.

This clone was seen ten or more times. The chain uses TRBV20-1 and TRBJ1-1, with D uncertain. The CDR3 runs 11 residues. CDR1 and CDR2 (germline): DFQATT, SNEGSKA (reference sequence). CDR3 in DNA: TGCAGGGCAACAGTGAACACTGAAGCTTTCTTT. Translation gives CRATVNTEAFF.

V gene TRBV18 combines with J gene TRBJ1-4, with D possibly being TRBD1 (5 bases). This CDR3 has 15 amino acids. The V gene's germline CDR1 is KGHSH and CDR2 LQKENI. With 3 bases removed from V and 4 bases from J, the gap between germline ends came to 12 bases. CDR3: CASSPPGFVNEKLFF. DNA of the CDR3: TGTGCCAGCTCACCCCCAGGGTTTGTTAATGAAAAACTGTTTTTT.

The chain has TRBV14 and TRBJ2-1, with unresolved D. The CDR3 runs to 14 residues. Germline CDR1 SGHDN, CDR2 FVKESK. Trimming removed 1 base at V and 6 bases at J, with 10 bases between. The CDR3 DNA reads as TGTGCCAGCAGCCAAGGGAGAATCCTCAATGAGCAGTTCTTC. Its protein product is CASSQGRILNEQFF.

The chain combines TRBV7-9 with TRBJ2-3; D call uncertain. Germline V CDR1 and CDR2: SEHNR, FQNEAQ (reference sequence). The CDR3 has 14 residues. Between the trimmed V and J ends, which lost 2 bases and 4 bases, there was a span of 10 bases. In nucleotides, the CDR3 is TGTGCCAGCAGCTTAAGTCAGTACGCAGATACGCAGTATTTT. Encoded protein: CASSLSQYADTQYF.

The chain uses TRBV7-8 and TRBJ1-3, with 10 positions matching TRBD1. Trimming at V came to 3 bases and at J to 3 bases, leaving 2 bases not matched to a gene. CDR3 length: 15 residues. CDR1 is SGHVS, CDR2 FQNEAQ, per germline. Written as DNA, the CDR3 is TGTGCCAGCAGCTTTGGGACAGGGGTTGGAAACACCATATATTTT. Its protein product is CASSFGTGVGNTIYF.

The chain links TRBV5-1 to TRBJ1-1, with TRBD1 matching over 9 bases. The CDR3 runs to 15 residues. V dropped 4 bases and J dropped 0; count of bases not matched to a gene: 4. In germline, CDR1 is SGHRS, CDR2 YFSETQ. CDR3 nucleotides: TGCGCCAGCAGCCCGGGACAGGGTCTGAACACTGAAGCTTTCTTT. Translation: CASSPGQGLNTEAFF.

This clone was detected only once. The V call is TRBV7-2, the J call TRBJ2-1; 7 bases are a match to TRBD2. The CDR3 sequence is 15 residues long. With V trimmed by 5 bases and J by 0 bases, 4 bases remained unmatched. Germline CDR1 reads SGHTA; CDR2 reads FQGNSA. This chain's CDR3 is CASSTSGNSYNEQFF. The CDR3 DNA sequence: TGTGCCAGCAGCACAAGCGGGAACTCCTACAATGAGCAGTTCTTC.

The genes are TRBV4-3 and TRBJ2-7; possibly TRBD2 for D (6 bases). Germline CDR1 reads LGHNA; CDR2 reads YSLEER. V was cut by 0 bases and J by 2 bases, with 11 bases left in between. The CDR3 length is 15 residues. The DNA of the CDR3 is TGCGCCAGCAGCCAAGACCCCCGGGAGACCTACGAGCAGTACTTC. Translated, it gives CASSQDPRETYEQYF.

The genes are TRBV6-5 and TRBJ2-3; D is perhaps TRBD2 (7 bases). Trimming removed 0 bases from V and 3 bases from J, with 10 bases in between. Germline values: CDR1 MNHEY, CDR2 SVGAGI. The CDR3 is 15 residues long. The CDR3 region has the DNA TGTGCCAGCAGTTACTCAGGGGGGGTGACAGATACGCAGTATTTT. Protein: CASSYSGGVTDTQYF.

The V call is TRBV29-1, the J call TRBJ2-5; no reliable D call. V lost 8 bases to trimming and J lost 1 base, with 14 bases between them. Germline V CDR1 and CDR2: SQVTM, ANQGSEA. The CDR3 covers 13 residues. The CDR3 DNA reads TGCAGCCTTTCGCCAGGCTCCCAAGAGACCCAGTACTTC. This translates into CSLSPGSQETQYF. Full variable domain (missing parts from reference TRBV29-1 and TRBJ2-5): SAVISQKPSRDICQRGTSLTIQCQVDSQVTMMFWYRQQPGQSLTLIATANQGSEATYESGFVIDKFPISRPNLTFSTLTVSNMSPEDSSIYLCSLSPGSQETQYFGPGTRLLVL.